This T cell receptor (beta chain) was observed in a study of T-cell reconstitution after alpha-beta-depleted transplantation in children. Study observations and caveats: T-cell numbers and diversity, one year after transplant, stemmed largely from T cells that were newly produced. In some patients, recipient T cells and intrathymic progenitors surviving conditioning explained high day-60 diversity. The study reportedly traced alpha-beta T cells about two months after transplant to several hundred expanded graft clones.

The CDR3 runs 15 residues. V lost 0 bases and J lost 5, with 14 bases in between. CDR1 and CDR2 (germline): MDHEN, SYDVKM. Turning to this clonotype: Its antigen is not identified.

Preparation of the TCRbeta library used unique molecular identifiers. One entry per CDR3 protein results from TCRdb running MiXCR on the PCR reads. In the table there are fewer than 550,000 distinct CDR3 sequences, roughly 11% of which are singletons. This material consisted of PBMCs, mostly from graft donor cells, taken 180 days after TCRalphabeta/CD19-depleted stem cell transplant. The chain is built from TRBV28 and TRBJ2-7; D gene uncertain. The clonotype was recovered from a female patient aged 2-10 years who had a stem cell transplant for aplastic anemia, so the T cells may come from the graft donor. CDR3 DNA sequence: TGTGCCAGCAGTTTATGGGGGTGGATAGACCACGAGCAGTACTTC. It codes for CASSLWGWIDHEQYF.